These 14 T cell receptor beta chains originate from one sample sequenced in a study of T-cell memory formation after mild COVID-19. Each CDR3 protein is one row after TCRdb ran MiXCR on the 5' RACE reads. This sample has under 300,000 distinct CDR3 sequences, with 7.5% to 10% found just once. The sample comprised PBMCs or a T cell subset sorted from them (not recorded which). The receptors originated from a man aged 18-30 years who had mild COVID-19 (a few samples of this study predate the infection). Cell type and time point are not known.

The CDR3 sequence: CASSPLPDQETQYF. CDR3 DNA sequence: TGCGCCAGCAGCCCACTTCCGGACCAAGAGACCCAGTACTTC. The chain couples TRBV5-1 to TRBJ2-5; no clear D gene. V dropped 4 bases and J dropped 0 bases, with 10 bases sitting between them. Germline-derived CDR1 and CDR2 are SGHRS and YFSETQ. This CDR3 comprises 14 residues.

This clonotype was seen more than once but under ten times. V is TRBV5-1 and J is TRBJ2-3; 13 positions match TRBD2. The germline CDR1 and CDR2 sequences are SGHRS and YFSETQ. V was clipped by 4 bases and J by 6 bases; unmatched bases: 2. The CDR3 sequence is 14 residues long. CDR3 region: CASSQTSGGDTQYF. In DNA form, the CDR3 reads TGCGCCAGCAGCCAGACTAGCGGGGGGGATACGCAGTATTTT.

This clonotype has a handful of counts. V gene TRBV6-2 or TRBV6-3 combines with J gene TRBJ1-6; 8 positions match TRBD1. CDR1 MNHEY and CDR2 SVGEGT come from the germline V gene. The CDR3 length is 13 residues. J gave up 10 bases and V 6 bases, and 5 bases lay outside the gene matches. The CDR3 sequence: CASRITGGSPLHF. The CDR3 DNA reads as TGTGCCAGCAGGATTACAGGGGGATCACCCCTCCACTTT.

In its sample, this clonotype was seen a few times. The rearrangement uses TRBV7-3 and TRBJ2-3; 7 bases are shared with TRBD2. Germline assignment: CDR1 SGHTA and CDR2 FQGTGA. With V trimmed by 2 bases and J by 4 bases, 3 bases remained unmatched. The CDR3 consists of 14 residues. The CDR3 reads CASSLAGVPDTQYF. The DNA for the CDR3 is TGTGCCAGCAGCTTAGCGGGGGTGCCAGATACGCAGTATTTT. The full variable domain, in which reference TRBV7-3 and TRBJ2-3 provide the parts outside the CDR3, is GAGVSQTPSNKVTEKGKYVELRCDPISGHTALYWYRQSLGQGPEFLIYFQGTGAADDSGLPNDRFFAVRPEGSVSTLKIQRTERGDSAVYLCASSLAGVPDTQYFGPGTRLTVL.

The chain recombines TRBV6-5 with TRBJ2-7, with a weak D call TRBD2 (6 bases). CDR3 length: 14 amino acids. Trimming removed 4 bases from V and 2 bases from J, with 12 bases in between. Germline CDR1 and CDR2: MNHEY and SVGAGI. The CDR3 region is CASSLYRRAYEQYF. The DNA of the CDR3 is TGTGCCAGCAGTTTGTACAGGAGGGCCTACGAGCAGTACTTC.

This clonotype turned up a few times. The rearrangement joins TRBV10-3 to TRBJ2-2; D unclear. Trimming stripped 5 bases from V and 9 bases from J, with 13 bases between. Germline CDR1 is ENHRY and CDR2 is SYGVKD. The CDR3 is 13 amino acids. The CDR3 coding sequence is TGTGCCATCAGTCTCAGTAAGGGCCGGGAGCTGTTTTTT. Its protein is CAISLSKGRELFF.

CDR3 amino acids: CASSVLYEQYV. CDR3 bases: TGTGCCAGCAGTGTTCTCTACGAGCAGTACGTC. The V call is TRBV2, the J call TRBJ2-7, with D uncertain. V lost 4 bases to trimming and J lost 3 bases, with 4 bases between them. Germline V gives CDR1 SNHLY, CDR2 FYNNEI. The CDR3 runs 11 residues.

This clonotype has just a few counts. The V call is TRBV9, the J call TRBJ1-1, with TRBD1 as a possible D gene (5 bases). Germline lookup yields CDR1 SGDLS and CDR2 YYNGEE. This CDR3 comprises 14 residues. V lost 3 bases, J lost 11 bases, and 20 bases lay in between. In DNA form, the CDR3 reads TGTGCCAGCAGCGCGACTCCAGAGGAGGGGACGGCTTTCTTT. Translating gives CASSATPEEGTAFF.

There are a few counts of this clonotype. V is TRBV4-2 and J is TRBJ1-4; 8 nucleotides match TRBD1. The ends lost 0 bases at V and 8 bases at J; junction bases unmatched: 8. The CDR3 is made up of 16 amino acids. Germline CDR1 and CDR2: LGHNA and YNFKEQ. The CDR3 DNA reads TGTGCCAGCAGCCAAGATCTAGACAGGGGTTGGGAAAAACTGTTTTTT. Its translation: CASSQDLDRGWEKLFF.

The CDR3: CASRADRGREKLFF. In nucleotides, the CDR3 is TGTGCCAGCAGAGCCGACAGGGGCAGGGAAAAACTGTTTTTT. This rearrangement joins TRBV12-3 or TRBV12-4 to TRBJ1-4, with 8 bases lining up with TRBD1. V was clipped by 6 bases and J by 8 bases; unmatched bases: 8. This CDR3 is 14 amino acids long.

The chain combines TRBV19 with TRBJ2-5; 9 nucleotides agree with TRBD2. The V gene's germline CDR1 is LNHDA and CDR2 SQIVND (reference sequence). The ends lost 3 bases at V and 2 bases at J; junction bases unmatched: 4. The length of the CDR3 is 15 residues. The CDR3 nucleotides are TGTGCCAGTAGTATCCTAGCGGGGAGACAAGAGACCCAGTACTTC. Its protein is CASSILAGRQETQYF.

The V and J genes are TRBV12-3 or TRBV12-4 and TRBJ2-7; D perhaps matches TRBD1 (5 bases). The CDR3 is made up of 13 amino acids. Between the trimmed V and J ends, which lost 6 bases and 3 bases, there was a span of 12 bases. The CDR3 protein is CASSRYQGYEQYV. In DNA form, the CDR3 reads TGTGCCAGCAGCCGATACCAGGGCTACGAGCAGTACGTC.

This clonotype was seen at least ten times. The gene calls are TRBV28 and TRBJ1-6, with D possibly TRBD1 on 6 matching bases. CDR3 length: 15 amino acids. Trimming removed 6 bases from V and 6 bases from J, with 15 bases in between. Germline V lookup: CDR1 MDHEN, CDR2 SYDVKM. The CDR3 bases are TGTGCCAGCAGCCCGATGGGGGCGCTTAATTCACCCCTCCACTTT. Residues: CASSPMGALNSPLHF.

This clonotype was picked up many times. This sequence joins TRBV7-2 and TRBJ2-5, with TRBD2 as a possible D gene (6 bases). The germline V gene encodes CDR1 SGHTA and CDR2 FQGNSA. Trimming shortened V by 5 bases and J by 5 bases, and 21 bases separated the two germline ends. The length of the CDR3 is 16 residues. The DNA of the CDR3 is TGTGCCAGCAGCCCTAACCCACGGGGACTCATGGAGACCCAGTACTTC. Translation gives CASSPNPRGLMETQYF.